This is a list of T cell receptor beta chains from one sample in a study of CD8 T cells in ankylosing spondylitis. TCRdb analysed the 5' RACE reads with MiXCR anew, one entry per CDR3 protein. The repertoire holds roughly 30,000 distinct CDR3 sequences, about 14% seen once, with roughly 36% in the top ten. Sample: blood. The receptors were gathered from a male donor with ankylosing spondylitis or in good health (not recorded which). Each CDR3 is given with its conserved first and last residue. The D gene is left open where the match is weak. Expanded clones get a size class; other rows say once, few or many, or leave the size out.

J gene,V gene,D gene,clone size,CDR3 DNA,CDR3 protein
TRBJ2-3,TRBV2,-,-,TGTGCCAGCAGTGTTCTAGATACGCAGTATTTT,CASSVLDTQYF
TRBJ1-3,TRBV12-3/TRBV12-4,-,-,TGTGCCAGCTGGGGGGGAAACACCATATATTTT,CASWGGNTIYF
TRBJ2-1,TRBV27,-,few,TGTGCCAGCAGTTTTAGGCGGGGTACCTACAATGAGCAGTTCTTC,CASSFRRGTYNEQFF
TRBJ2-2,TRBV12-3/TRBV12-4,TRBD2,-,TGTGCCAGCAGTTCCACGCGGCTAGCGGGAATCGGGGAGCTGTTTTTT,CASSSTRLAGIGELFF
TRBJ2-7,TRBV5-1,-,few,TGCGCCAGCAGGATCCGGGCGAACTCCTACGAGCAGTACTTC,CASRIRANSYEQYF
TRBJ2-3,TRBV3-1,-,-,TGTGCCAGCAGCTCACAGGAATGGGATACGCAGTATTTT,CASSSQEWDTQYF
TRBJ2-7,TRBV27,-,few,TGTGCCAGCAGTTTACCCTTTGGCGAGCAGTACTTC,CASSLPFGEQYF
TRBJ2-1,TRBV4-3,TRBD1,few,TGCGCCAGCAGCCAAGATACCGGACAGGGCTCCGGTGAGCAGTTCTTC,CASSQDTGQGSGEQFF
TRBJ1-1,TRBV29-1,-,-,TGCAGCGTTGTCTTGGGAACTGAAGCTTTCTTT,CSVVLGTEAFF
TRBJ1-1,TRBV6-2/TRBV6-3,-,many,TGTGCCAGCTTCCATCGGTGGGGGACGAACACTGAAGCTTTCTTT,CASFHRWGTNTEAFF
TRBJ1-4,TRBV25-1,-,-,TGTGCCAGCAGTGAAGAAGGTGCGCGTGAAAAACTGTTTTTT,CASSEEGAREKLFF
TRBJ2-2,TRBV5-1,TRBD2,-,TGCGCCAGCAGCTTGTCATTAGGGACTACTTACACCGGGGAGCTGTTTTTT,CASSLSLGTTYTGELFF
TRBJ2-7,TRBV7-9,-,-,TGTGCCAGCAGCTCGCGGGGACAACCTGAGCAGTACTTC,CASSSRGQPEQYF
TRBJ1-1,TRBV7-9,-,-,TGTGCCAGCAGCTTAGGTGGGGGAAACACTGTAGCTTTCTTT,CASSLGGGNTVAFF
TRBJ2-5,TRBV12-3/TRBV12-4,-,-,TGTGCCAGCAGTTTGTGGGGCCCAGAGACCCAGTACTTC,CASSLWGPETQYF
TRBJ2-7,TRBV7-9,-,few,TGTGCCAGCAGCTTAGGTAGCTACGAGCAGTACTTC,CASSLGSYEQYF
TRBJ2-1,TRBV6-6,-,few,TGTGCCAGCAGTTACTCATCTATCAATGAGCAGTTCTTC,CASSYSSINEQFF
TRBJ1-1,TRBV12-3/TRBV12-4,TRBD1,few,TGTGCCAGCAGTTTTAGAGGCCGGGACAGGGTTGAAGCTTTCTTT,CASSFRGRDRVEAFF
TRBJ2-7,TRBV6-5,-,-,TGTGCCAGCAGGGGACCTGGGGAGCAGTACTTC,CASRGPGEQYF
TRBJ2-1,TRBV6-5,TRBD1,-,TGTGCCAGCAGGCCTACAGGGGGATTCTACAATGAGCAGTTCTTC,CASRPTGGFYNEQFF
TRBJ2-1,TRBV29-1,-,few,TGCAGCGTTGACTCGCGTAAGGGGATCGATGAGCAGTTCTTC,CSVDSRKGIDEQFF
TRBJ1-4,TRBV20-1,-,many,TGCAGTGCGGACGGGAGTCGAGCTAATGAAAAACTGTTTTTT,CSADGSRANEKLFF
TRBJ2-3,TRBV7-2,-,many,TGTGCCAGCATCATACAGGCGGGGAGCACAGATACGCAGTATTTT,CASIIQAGSTDTQYF
TRBJ2-3,TRBV20-1,-,-,TGCAGTATAAGCGGAACTAGCACAGATACGCAGTATTTT,CSISGTSTDTQYF
TRBJ2-2,TRBV25-1,-,-,TGTGCCAGCAGTGAATTTACAATTAACACCGGGGAGCTGTTTTTT,CASSEFTINTGELFF
TRBJ2-1,TRBV6-5,-,-,TGTGCCAGCAGTTACTCCCGCAATGAGCAGTTCTTC,CASSYSRNEQFF
TRBJ1-1,TRBV19,-,-,TGTGCCAGTCTTCTACCGGGGAACACTGAAGCTTTCTTT,CASLLPGNTEAFF
TRBJ1-5,TRBV20-1,-,few,TGCAGTGCCCCAGAGGGCGGGGATCAGCCCCAGCATTTT,CSAPEGGDQPQHF
TRBJ1-5,TRBV20-1,-,-,TGCAGTGCTAGCCGCGAACGTGGGGCCTATAGCAATCAGCCCCAGCATTTT,CSASRERGAYSNQPQHF
TRBJ2-7,TRBV4-1,TRBD2,-,TGCGCCAGCAGCCAAGATTCAGCGGGGTCCTACGAGCAGTACTTC,CASSQDSAGSYEQYF
TRBJ2-2,TRBV6-6,TRBD1,-,TGTGCCGGCAAACCCATGACAGGGCCCGGGGAGCTGTTTTTT,CAGKPMTGPGELFF
TRBJ2-1,TRBV5-1,-,few,TGCGCCAGCAGCACAGCTCCCCCCGGGGTCTCGCAGTTCTTC,CASSTAPPGVSQFF
TRBJ2-1,TRBV20-1,-,-,TGCAGTGCGCGACTCAACAGCTACAATGAGCAGTTCTTC,CSARLNSYNEQFF
TRBJ2-2,TRBV7-2,-,few,TGTGCCAGCAGCTTATCCAACACCGGGGAGCTGTTTTTT,CASSLSNTGELFF
TRBJ2-2,TRBV19,-,few,TGTGCCAGTAGTATCCGAGTGAACACCGGGGAGCTGTTTTTT,CASSIRVNTGELFF
TRBJ2-2,TRBV29-1,TRBD1,-,TGCAGCGTGAGACAGGGTGCTCTGGGGGAGCTGTTTTTT,CSVRQGALGELFF
TRBJ2-1,TRBV3-1,TRBD1,-,TGTGCCAGCAGGGCGGGACAGGGGAATGAGCAGTTCTTC,CASRAGQGNEQFF
TRBJ2-1,TRBV11-2,-,few,TGTGCCAGCAGCTTATTGCGGTCTCCACATGAGCAGTTCTTC,CASSLLRSPHEQFF